This T cell receptor (beta chain) was documented in a study of cytomegalovirus exposure and HLA in healthy donors (TCRdb year 2017). Study-wide context: According to a later analysis, the roughly 120 validation repertoires were produced on the same platform as the 700 or so repertoires of the first cohort. A separate validation cohort of some 130 different subjects was used in addition to the approximately 610-subject first cohort. The aim of the study was to test whether cataloging public T cell receptors could identify signatures of past pathogen exposure. High-throughput TCR immunosequencing, statistical association of individual TCRs with disease status, and machine learning were combined to predict cytomegalovirus infection status. What the study reported, not specific to this receptor: Most TCR sequences were seen in very few donors, while some public TCRs were found in many individuals. The study listed 150 to 200 TCR beta chains as associated with cytomegalovirus. A later analysis found that TCRs clustered in the first cohort also tended to co-occur in the roughly 110 validation repertoires, with approximately 94% of cluster scores above 0. Three of the identified cytomegalovirus-associated TCR beta chains were confirmed in vitro to be specific for cytomegalovirus antigens. The classifier was reported to diagnose cytomegalovirus status with high specificity and sensitivity in both the original cohort and the validation cohort. According to the authors, the approach could potentially be generalized to other disease states and immunological phenotypes. A later analysis lacked HLA typing for the validation cohort, so it scored co-occurrence in that cohort across all 110 or so repertoires.

The donors belonged to the validation cohort of around 110 subjects, which was separate from the approximately 700-subject first cohort. The receptor library was made with the immunoSEQ multiplex PCR assay. Per the original workflow: To diagnose cytomegalovirus status from the catalog of TCR beta chain sequences, a statistical classification framework was built. TCRdb obtained this table from immuneACCESS and retained in-frame rearrangements with V and J assigned. These tables miss some clones; where compared with another copy, unresolved V genes account for less than half of the shortfall, and the remainder is unexplained. That table gives V, J and clone size, and the DNA gave D and trimming. This sample holds 110,000 or so clones; approximately 86% were observed only once. Of the sample, around 4.5% is held by the ten largest clones. As concerns this clone: Its antigen specificity is not known. No per-base quality is available; no much larger clone lies one base away.

V loses 6 bases, J loses 5 bases, and the germline ends lie 16 bases apart. CDR1 WSHSY and CDR2 SAAADI were looked up in the germline V gene. Reading from cysteine to phenylalanine, the CDR3 counts 14 amino acids. The CDR3 DNA has 42 bases and is translated from base 1. The sequencing sample was made of PBMCs. The source of this sequence is a young man in good health and CMV-seropositive. Recombination joined TRBV10-2 with TRBJ2-5; D gene: possibly TRBD2, on 6 matching bases. The CDR3 loop reads CASRLNRDSETQYF. The nucleotide sequence is given as TGCGCCAGCAGATTGAACCGGGACTCTGAGACCCAGTACTTC.